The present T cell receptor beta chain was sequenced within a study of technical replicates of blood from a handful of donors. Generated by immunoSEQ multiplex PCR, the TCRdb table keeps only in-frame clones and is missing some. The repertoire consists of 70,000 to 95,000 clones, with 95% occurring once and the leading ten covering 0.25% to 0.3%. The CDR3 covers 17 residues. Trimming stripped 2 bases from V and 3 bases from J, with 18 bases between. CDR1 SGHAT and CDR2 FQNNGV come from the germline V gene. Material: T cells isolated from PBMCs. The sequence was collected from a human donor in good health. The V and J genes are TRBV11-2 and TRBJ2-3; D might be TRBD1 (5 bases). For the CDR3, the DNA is TGTGCCAGCAGCTTATTCGTCCAGGCCCCAGGGACAGATACGCAGTATTTT. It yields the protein CASSLFVQAPGTDTQYF.